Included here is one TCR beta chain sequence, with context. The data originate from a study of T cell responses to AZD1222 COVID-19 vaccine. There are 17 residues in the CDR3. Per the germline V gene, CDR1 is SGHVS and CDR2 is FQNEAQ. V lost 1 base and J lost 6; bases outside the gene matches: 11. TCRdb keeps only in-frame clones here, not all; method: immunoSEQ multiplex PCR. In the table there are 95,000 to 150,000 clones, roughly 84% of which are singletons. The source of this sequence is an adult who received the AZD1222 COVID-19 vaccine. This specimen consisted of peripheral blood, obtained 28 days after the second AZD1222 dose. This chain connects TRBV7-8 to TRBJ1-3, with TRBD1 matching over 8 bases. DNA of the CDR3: TGTGCCAGCAGCTTAGTCCAGGGGGCGCAGTACAAAAACACCATATATTTT. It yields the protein CASSLVQGAQYKNTIYF.